This T cell receptor (beta chain) was captured by sequencing in a study of blood T cell repertoires in COVID-19. The V gene's germline CDR1 is GTSNPN and CDR2 SVGIG (reference sequence). Germline trimming cut 3 bases from V and 2 bases from J; bases unmatched to any gene: 1. The CDR3 is made up of 14 amino acids. Produced via immunoSEQ multiplex PCR; TCRdb's table is partial and in-frame only. The sample holds 200,000 to 250,000 clones, around 86% seen once. The rearrangement uses TRBV30 and TRBJ2-3; 11 bases are a match to TRBD2. This clonotype was sampled from a man in his sixties who had recovered from COVID-19. Input material: peripheral blood. The DNA of the CDR3 is TGTGCCTGGAGGGGACTAGCGGCCACAGATACGCAGTATTTT. Its protein is CAWRGLAATDTQYF.